The 23 T cell receptor beta chains reported below all come from one sample, sequenced in a study of blood T cell repertoires in COVID-19. Assay used: immunoSEQ multiplex PCR; TCRdb lists only in-frame clones, some missing. This sample yields 150,000 to 200,000 clones, of which roughly 82% are seen a single time; around 5.5% belongs to the top ten. The sample consisted of PBMCs or T cells enriched from blood (not recorded which). The receptors stem from a woman in her fifties or sixties with acute COVID-19.

The chain uses TRBV7-9 and TRBJ1-5; tentative D call: TRBD1 (6 bases). The germline V and J ends were trimmed by 1 base and 6 bases, with 7 bases remaining between them. This CDR3 contains 13 residues. CDR1 SEHNR and CDR2 FQNEAQ come from the germline V gene (reference sequence). The CDR3 DNA reads TGTGCCAGCAGCTTAGAACAGGGTCAGCCCCAGCATTTT. Translated, it gives CASSLEQGQPQHF.

In its sample, this clone was seen a few times. The rearrangement links TRBV7-2 to TRBJ1-4, with D possibly TRBD1 on 5 matching bases. The V and J ends lost 5 bases and 4 bases respectively, with 11 bases between them. Germline lookup yields CDR1 SGHTA and CDR2 FQGNSA. The CDR3 is 14 amino acids. The CDR3, as DNA: TGTGCCAGCAGCCAGGGCAGGGTTAATGAAAAACTGTTTTTT. It specifies CASSQGRVNEKLFF.

Only one count was recorded for this clone. The CDR3 spells CASSQDQLAPGEQYF. CDR3 in DNA: TGTGCCAGCAGCCAAGATCAACTAGCGCCTGGAGAGCAGTACTTC. This chain uses TRBV4-2 with TRBJ2-7; TRBD2 aligns across 7 bases. The germline CDR1 and CDR2 sequences are LGHNA and YNFKEQ. The CDR3 is made up of 15 amino acids. V shed 0 bases, J shed 7 bases, and the junction held 9 bases outside the gene matches.

The rearrangement joins TRBV27 to TRBJ1-6; D is ambiguous. Trimming cost V 4 bases and J 4 bases, with 11 bases left between them. The CDR3 loop spans 15 amino acids. Germline CDR1 MNHEY, CDR2 SMNVEV (reference sequence). The CDR3 sequence is CASSSVASYNSPLHF. The CDR3 DNA sequence: TGTGCCAGCAGTTCCGTTGCGTCTTATAATTCACCCCTCCACTTT.

The rearrangement joins TRBV7-9 to TRBJ2-7; 7 nucleotides agree with TRBD1. From germline, CDR1 is SEHNR and CDR2 FQNEAQ (reference sequence). The CDR3 covers 14 residues. V was clipped by 5 bases and J by 5 bases; unmatched bases: 9. The CDR3 region is CASSGGQTFNEQYF. Written as DNA, the CDR3 is TGTGCCAGCAGCGGGGGACAGACTTTCAACGAGCAGTACTTC.

CDR3 protein: CASSLSAGIKYF. As DNA, the CDR3 is TGTGCCAGCAGTTTGAGTGCGGGGATAAAGTACTTC. V gene TRBV12-3 or TRBV12-4 combines with J gene TRBJ2-7; tentatively, D is TRBD2 (6 bases). The V gene lost 3 bases and the J gene lost 11 bases, with 14 bases spanning the gap. The CDR3 length is 12 residues.

The J gene is TRBJ1-1, the V gene TRBV15, with TRBD1 matching over 9 bases. Germline loops: CDR1 LNHNV, CDR2 YYDKDF (reference sequence). The length of the CDR3 is 16 residues. J was trimmed by 4 bases and V by 3 bases; bases with no gene match: 9. For the CDR3, the DNA is TGTGCCACCAGCAGTCCCGGGACAGGGATGGGCACTGAAGCTTTCTTT. It translates to CATSSPGTGMGTEAFF. Supplemented by reference TRBV15 and TRBJ1-1, the full variable domain reads DAMVIQNPRYQVTQFGKPVTLSCSQTLNHNVMYWYQQKSSQAPKLLFHYYDKDFNNEADTPDNFQSRRPNTSFCFLDIRSPGLGDTAMYLCATSSPGTGMGTEAFFGQGTRLTVV.

The chain carries TRBV18 and TRBJ1-3; 8 positions match TRBD1. CDR1 KGHSH and CDR2 LQKENI come from the germline V gene. CDR3 size: 16 residues. Trimming removed 3 bases from V and 0 bases from J; junction bases left unmatched: 4. The CDR3 nucleotides are TGTGCCAGCTCACCGAACAGGGGGGACTCTGGAAACACCATATATTTT. It codes for CASSPNRGDSGNTIYF.

CDR3 in amino acids: CSVGVSGRQYF. CDR3 nucleotide sequence: TGCAGCGTTGGGGTCAGCGGGAGGCAGTATTTT. The chain uses TRBV29-1 and TRBJ2-3; 8 positions agree with TRBD2. V was pared by 4 bases and J by 11 bases, with 5 bases of the junction left unmatched. CDR1 SQVTM and CDR2 ANQGSEA come from the germline V gene. The CDR3 spans 11 residues.

A single count supports this clone. V gene TRBV10-1 combines with J gene TRBJ2-1, with D perhaps TRBD1 (6 bases). The CDR3 runs 14 residues. Trimming took off 2 bases at V and 9 bases at J, with 14 bases between the two ends. Germline CDR1 WNHNN, CDR2 SYGVQD (reference sequence). The chain's CDR3 is CASSEPTGFGEQFF. Here the CDR3 DNA reads TGCGCCAGCAGTGAGCCTACAGGGTTCGGTGAGCAGTTCTTC.

This chain uses TRBV9 with TRBJ2-2; 11 bases match TRBD2. Germline CDR1 SGDLS, CDR2 YYNGEE. J gave up 4 bases and V 4 bases, and 6 bases lay outside the gene matches. The CDR3 covers 16 residues. CDR3 in amino acids: CASSFTSGRVTGELFF. The CDR3 DNA is TGTGCCAGCAGCTTTACTAGCGGGAGAGTCACCGGGGAGCTGTTTTTT. Variable domain in full (rest from reference TRBV9 and TRBJ2-2): DSGVTQTPKHLITATGQRVTLRCSPRSGDLSVYWYQQSLDQGLQFLIQYYNGEERAKGNILERFSAQQFPDLHSELNLSSLELGDSALYFCASSFTSGRVTGELFFGEGSRLTVL.

The CDR3 loop reads CASPRGGREQYV. CDR3 nucleotide sequence: TGCGCCAGCCCCCGAGGGGGTCGCGAGCAGTACGTC. The chain has TRBV5-1 and TRBJ2-7; weak D call: TRBD1 (6 bases). The germline V and J ends were trimmed by 7 bases and 6 bases, with 14 bases remaining between them. The CDR3 is 12 residues long. The germline gives CDR1 SGHRS, CDR2 YFSETQ.

This chain connects TRBV7-2 to TRBJ1-2; the D is unclear. Germline V gene sequence: CDR1 SGHTA, CDR2 FQGNSA. This CDR3 is built from 13 residues. V was shortened by 4 bases and J by 3 bases, with 9 bases between the two germline ends. The CDR3 DNA sequence: TGTGCCAGCAGCTGGGCCGCTGACTATGGCTACACCTTC. Protein product: CASSWAADYGYTF. Looking up the rest from reference TRBV7-2 and TRBJ1-2 gives the full variable domain: GAGVSQSPSNKVTEKGKDVELRCDPISGHTALYWYRQSLGQGLEFLIYFQGNSAPDKSGLPSDRFSAERTGGSVSTLTIQRTQQEDSAVYLCASSWAADYGYTFGSGTRLTVV.

V and J are TRBV6-5 and TRBJ2-2, with D possibly being TRBD1 (5 bases). Germline loops: CDR1 MNHEY, CDR2 SVGAGI. The ends were cut back, 8 bases at V and 1 base at J, with 11 bases in the middle. CDR3 length equals 14 residues. CDR3 sequence: CASLLQVNTGELFF. The CDR3 nucleotides are TGTGCCAGCCTCCTACAGGTGAACACCGGGGAGCTGTTTTTT.

This sequence joins TRBV4-3 and TRBJ1-5; no clear D. This CDR3 has 15 amino acids. In germline, CDR1 is LGHNA, CDR2 YSLEER. Deletions cut 0 bases from V and 4 bases from J, with 10 bases between. The CDR3, as DNA: TGCGCCAGCAGCCAAGAAGGAGGCCATAATCAGCCCCAGCATTTT. It translates to CASSQEGGHNQPQHF.

V usage is TRBV18 and J usage is TRBJ2-1; a weak D match, TRBD1 (7 bases). The CDR3 sequence is 15 residues long. V lost 0 bases and J lost 9, with 15 bases in between. Germline loops: CDR1 KGHSH, CDR2 LQKENI. CDR3 coding DNA: TGTGCCAGCTCACCACCGGCTAGCAGGGGGGCTGAGCAGTTCTTC. This encodes CASSPPASRGAEQFF.

The gene calls are TRBV4-3 and TRBJ2-1; TRBD2 might be the D (5 bases). The CDR3 totals 17 residues. The germline V and J ends were trimmed by 1 base and 1 base, with 14 bases remaining between them. Germline CDR1 is LGHNA and CDR2 is YSLEER. Here the CDR3 reads CASSQVYRTPSYNEQFF. The CDR3 nucleotides read TGCGCCAGCAGCCAAGTGTATAGGACTCCTTCCTACAATGAGCAGTTCTTC.

This clone has a single count. This chain connects TRBV5-6 to TRBJ1-3; D call uncertain. Germline CDR1 SGHDT, CDR2 YYEEEE. There are 18 residues in the CDR3. V was shortened by 1 base and J by 4 bases, with 21 bases between the two germline ends. The CDR3, as DNA: TGTGCCAGCAGCTTGCAGCGGGTGCTGTATGAGTCGGGAAACACCATATATTTT. It is translated as CASSLQRVLYESGNTIYF. The full variable domain, completed using reference TRBV5-6 and TRBJ1-3, is DAGVTQSPTHLIKTRGQQVTLRCSPKSGHDTVSWYQQALGQGPQFIFQYYEEEERQRGNFPDRFSGHQFPNYSSELNVNALLLGDSALYLCASSLQRVLYESGNTIYFGEGSWLTVV.

The chain recombines TRBV5-1 with TRBJ2-2, with 11 bases matching TRBD2. J was trimmed by 0 bases and V by 4 bases; bases with no gene match: 11. This CDR3 is 19 amino acids long. Per germline, CDR1 SGHRS and CDR2 YFSETQ. The CDR3 DNA sequence: TGCGCCAGCAGCGGAACGGGACTAGCGGCAAATCCGAACACCGGGGAGCTGTTTTTT. Translating gives CASSGTGLAANPNTGELFF. The variable domain in full, with the rest retrieved from reference TRBV5-1 and TRBJ2-2, is KAGVTQTPRYLIKTRGQQVTLSCSPISGHRSVSWYQQTPGQGLQFLFEYFSETQRNKGNFPGRFSGRQFSNSRSEMNVSTLELGDSALYLCASSGTGLAANPNTGELFFGEGSRLTVL.

The chain couples TRBV18 to TRBJ1-4; 8 positions agree with TRBD1. In germline, CDR1 is KGHSH, CDR2 LQKENI. Trimming cost V 0 bases and J 8 bases; bases outside gene matches: 2. The CDR3 spans 14 residues. CDR3 in amino acids: CASSPPDRVEKLFF. The CDR3 DNA is TGTGCCAGCTCACCACCGGACAGGGTCGAAAAACTGTTTTTT.

The chain has TRBV6-5 and TRBJ2-7; D may be TRBD2 (6 bases). V was clipped by 4 bases and J by 0 bases, with 10 bases between them. There are 14 residues in the CDR3. In germline, CDR1 is MNHEY, CDR2 SVGAGI. CDR3 in DNA: TGTGCCAGCAGTTGGGGCGGGAACTCCTACGAGCAGTACTTC. Translating it yields CASSWGGNSYEQYF.

In nucleotides, the CDR3 is TGTGCCTGGGGAGGGACACCTTCACTTACAACTAATGAAAAACTGTTTTTT. Amino acids: CAWGGTPSLTTNEKLFF. The rearrangement joins TRBV30 to TRBJ1-4, with a weak D call TRBD1 (6 bases). The germline V and J ends were trimmed by 5 bases and 0 bases, with 19 bases remaining between them. Germline-derived CDR1 and CDR2 are GTSNPN and SVGIG (reference sequence). There are 17 residues in the CDR3.

The chain couples TRBV9 to TRBJ2-7, with 11 nucleotides matching TRBD2. The CDR3 covers 15 residues. V lost 2 bases, J lost 1 base, and 2 bases stayed unmatched. Germline V gives CDR1 SGDLS, CDR2 YYNGEE. The DNA of the CDR3 is TGTGCCAGCAGCGTCTCTAGCGGGAGGTCCTACGAGCAGTACTTC. Translating it yields CASSVSSGRSYEQYF.